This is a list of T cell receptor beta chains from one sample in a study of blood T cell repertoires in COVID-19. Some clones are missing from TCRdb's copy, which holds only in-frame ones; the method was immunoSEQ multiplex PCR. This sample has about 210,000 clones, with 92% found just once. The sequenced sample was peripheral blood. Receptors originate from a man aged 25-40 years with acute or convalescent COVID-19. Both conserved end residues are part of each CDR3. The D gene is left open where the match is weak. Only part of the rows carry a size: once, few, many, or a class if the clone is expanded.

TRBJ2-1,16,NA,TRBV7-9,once,TGTGCCAGCAGCTTAGCAGCGGCCGGCTCCTACAATGAGCAGTTCTTC,CASSLAAAGSYNEQFF
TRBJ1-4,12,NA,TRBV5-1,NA,TGCGCCAGCAGCTTGGGAGGAGAAAAACTGTTTTTT,CASSLGGEKLFF
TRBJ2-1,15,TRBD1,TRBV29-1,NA,TGCAGCGTCCCGAGACGGGGACAGGGGTACAATGAGCAGTTCTTC,CSVPRRGQGYNEQFF
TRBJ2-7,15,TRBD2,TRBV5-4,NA,TGTGCCAGCAGCCCGGGACTAGCGGGAGCAAGCGAGCAGTACTTC,CASSPGLAGASEQYF
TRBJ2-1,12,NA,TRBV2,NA,TGTGCCAGCAGTGTTCAGAACAATGAGCAGTTCTTC,CASSVQNNEQFF
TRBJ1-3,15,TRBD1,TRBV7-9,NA,TGTGCCAGCGGACCAGGGGGAATCCTGGGAAACACCATATATTTT,CASGPGGILGNTIYF
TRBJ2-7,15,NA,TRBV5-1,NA,TGCGCCAGCAGCCCCCTGGAGGAGGGGGCCCACGAGCAGTACTTC,CASSPLEEGAHEQYF
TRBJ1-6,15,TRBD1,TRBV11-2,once,TGTGCCAGCAGCGCGGCAGGGGGCGGCAATTCACCCCTCCACTTT,CASSAAGGGNSPLHF
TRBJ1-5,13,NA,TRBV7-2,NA,TGTGCCAGCAGCTTATTTAGAGATCAGCCCCAGCATTTT,CASSLFRDQPQHF
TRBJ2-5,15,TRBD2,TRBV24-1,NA,TGTGCCACCAGCCCTGGGCCTGCGGGAGGGGAGACCCAGTACTTC,CATSPGPAGGETQYF
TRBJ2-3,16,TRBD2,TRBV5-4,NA,TGTGCCAGCAGTCTTACTAGCGGGGGGCCGTCAGATACGCAGTATTTT,CASSLTSGGPSDTQYF
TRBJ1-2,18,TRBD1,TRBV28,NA,TGTGCCAGCAGTTCTGCACACTCATACAGGGGGCCTACCTATGGCTACACCTTC,CASSSAHSYRGPTYGYTF
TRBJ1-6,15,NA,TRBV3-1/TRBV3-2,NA,TGTGCCAGCAGCCAATCTTATCAGTATAATTCACCCCTCCACTTT,CASSQSYQYNSPLHF
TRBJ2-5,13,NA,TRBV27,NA,TGTGCCAGCAGTTTACGGTCCCAAGAGACCCAGTACTTC,CASSLRSQETQYF
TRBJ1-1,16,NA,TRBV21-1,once,TGTGCCAGCAGCAAAGTACCCTCAAGCAGGAGGACTGAAGCTTTCTTT,CASSKVPSSRRTEAFF
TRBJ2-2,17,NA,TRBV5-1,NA,TGCGCCAGCAGCACCACTATGACAGGCCTCAACACCGGGGAGCTGTTTTTT,CASSTTMTGLNTGELFF
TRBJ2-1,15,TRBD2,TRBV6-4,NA,TGTGCCAGCAGTGACGTTAGCGGGGGCCGCAATGAGCAGTTCTTC,CASSDVSGGRNEQFF
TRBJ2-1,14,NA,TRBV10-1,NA,TGCGCCAGCAGTGGGGGCGGAGCGACCAATGAGCAGTTCTTC,CASSGGGATNEQFF
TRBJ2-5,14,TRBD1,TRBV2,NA,TGTGCCAGCAGTGGGGGACAGCCCCAAGAGACCCAGTACTTC,CASSGGQPQETQYF
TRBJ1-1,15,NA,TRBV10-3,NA,TGTGCCATCAGTGAGTCTAGGGGCCGGGTGGATGAAGCTTTCTTT,CAISESRGRVDEAFF
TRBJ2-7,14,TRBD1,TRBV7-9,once,TGTGCCAGCAGCCCGGGACAGGGGCTGGGCGAGCAGTACTTC,CASSPGQGLGEQYF
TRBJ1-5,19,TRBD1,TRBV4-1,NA,TGCGCCAGCAGTCCCTTGGGACAGCAAAGTAATGCTGGCAATCAGCCCCAGCATTTT,CASSPLGQQSNAGNQPQHF
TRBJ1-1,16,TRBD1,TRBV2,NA,TGTGCCAGCAGAAGTCCCGGGACAGGGACCAACACTGAAGCTTTCTTT,CASRSPGTGTNTEAFF
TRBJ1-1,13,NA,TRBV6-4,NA,TGTGCCAGCAGTGACTCCCAGAACACTGAAGCTTTCTTT,CASSDSQNTEAFF
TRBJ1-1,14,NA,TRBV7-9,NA,TGTGCCAGCAGCTTAGCGACAGGTCGGACTGAAGCTTTCTTT,CASSLATGRTEAFF
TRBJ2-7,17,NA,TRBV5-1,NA,TGCGCCAGCAGCTTGGTTCCTGGGACTTACAGCTCCTACGAGCAGTACTTC,CASSLVPGTYSSYEQYF
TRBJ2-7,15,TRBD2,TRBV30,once,TGTGCCTGGAAGGCCCTAGCGGGAGGGCCTTACGAGCAGTACTTC,CAWKALAGGPYEQYF
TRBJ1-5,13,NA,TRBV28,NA,TGTGCCAGCACTCCTAGCTGGGGTCAGCCCCAGCATTTT,CASTPSWGQPQHF
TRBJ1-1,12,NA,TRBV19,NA,TGTGCCAGTAGTCCTATACAGGGTGAAGCTTTCTTT,CASSPIQGEAFF
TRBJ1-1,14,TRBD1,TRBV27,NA,TGTGCCAGCAGTTCGGGACAGGGTTGGACTGAAGCTTTCTTT,CASSSGQGWTEAFF
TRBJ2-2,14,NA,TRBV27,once,TGTGCCAGCAGTTTGTCAGGAGGTACCGGGGAGCTGTTTTTT,CASSLSGGTGELFF
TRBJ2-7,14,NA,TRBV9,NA,TGTGCCAGCAGCGGAATGACGGGGAGCTACGAGCAGTACTTC,CASSGMTGSYEQYF
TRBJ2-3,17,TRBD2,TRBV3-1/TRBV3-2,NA,TGTGCCAGCAGCCAAGGGGCCCTAGCGGATAGCACAGATACGCAGTATTTT,CASSQGALADSTDTQYF
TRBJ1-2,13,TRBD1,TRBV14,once,TGTGCCAGCAGCCAAACAGGGGCAAGTGGCTACACCTTC,CASSQTGASGYTF
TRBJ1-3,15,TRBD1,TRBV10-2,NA,TGCGCCACCGGGGACAGGGTGCACTCTGGAAACACCATATATTTT,CATGDRVHSGNTIYF
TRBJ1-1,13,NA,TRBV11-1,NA,TGTGCCAGCAGCCTGAGACAAGCAGCTGAAGCTTTCTTT,CASSLRQAAEAFF
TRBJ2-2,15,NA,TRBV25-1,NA,TGTGCCAGCAGTGAATGGATCGGGAAGCCCGGGGAGCTGTTTTTT,CASSEWIGKPGELFF
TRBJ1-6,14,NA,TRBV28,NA,TGTGCCAGCAGCCCCCCGGGGGGCGATTCACCCCTCCACTTT,CASSPPGGDSPLHF
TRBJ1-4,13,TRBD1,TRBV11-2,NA,TGTGCCAGCAGCCGGGACAGGGGAGAAAAACTGTTTTTT,CASSRDRGEKLFF
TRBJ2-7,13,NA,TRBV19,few,TGTGCCAGTAGTATCGGTCCGCCCTACGAGCAGTACTTC,CASSIGPPYEQYF
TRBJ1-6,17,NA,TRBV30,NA,TGTGCCTGGAGACCCGTGTCGGGAGCGCATTTTGAGACACCCCTCCACTTT,CAWRPVSGAHFETPLHF
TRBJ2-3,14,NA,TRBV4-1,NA,TGCGCCAGCAGCCCCCACGAACGGACATTTACGCAGTATTTT,CASSPHERTFTQYF
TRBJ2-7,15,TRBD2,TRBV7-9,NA,TGTGCCAGCAGCTTTCCGTCGGCGGGGGGCTACGAGCAGTACTTC,CASSFPSAGGYEQYF
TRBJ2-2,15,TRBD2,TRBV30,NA,TGTGCCTGGAGTCGGCTAGCGGGGGGAACCGGGGAGCTGTTTTTT,CAWSRLAGGTGELFF
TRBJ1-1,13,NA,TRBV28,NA,TGTGCCAGCACCGGGATTGTGAACACTGAAGCTTTCTTT,CASTGIVNTEAFF
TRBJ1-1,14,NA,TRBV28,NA,TGTGCCAGCAGGTTGACAGGCATGAACACTGAAGCTTTCTTT,CASRLTGMNTEAFF
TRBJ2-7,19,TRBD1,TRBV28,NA,TGTGCCAGCAGTCCGCGTTTTGGGGTTGTGGGACAGGGGTACTACGAGCAGTACTTC,CASSPRFGVVGQGYYEQYF
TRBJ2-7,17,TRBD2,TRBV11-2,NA,TGTGCCAGCAGCTTAGTAGGGCCGACTAGCGGCTCCTACGAGCAGTACTTC,CASSLVGPTSGSYEQYF